The 28 T cell receptor beta chains below all came from one sample that was sequenced in a study of read filtering for tumor transcriptome and immune sequencing. Molecular barcoded adaptors covering alpha/delta and beta/gamma chains were used on roughly 400 ng RNA. TCRdb re-called the reads through MiXCR, storing one row per CDR3 protein. The sample yields 93,000 or so distinct CDR3 sequences, under 25% seen once. Sequenced sample: a population of CD138-negative cells sorted from bone marrow. Source of these receptors: a donor at least 40 years old with multiple myeloma.

This clonotype was counted many times. The rearrangement joins TRBV6-9 to TRBJ2-2; D gene uncertain. Germline V CDR1 and CDR2: MNHGY, SVAAGI. The CDR3 is 15 amino acids. The V gene lost 6 bases and the J gene lost 3 bases, with 14 bases spanning the gap. The CDR3 bases are TGTGCCAGCAGAGTTCGAAAGGCGGACACCGGGGAGCTGTTTTTT. Residues: CASRVRKADTGELFF.

Regarding this clonotype: A far larger clone is one base from this, pointing to a likely read error. The gene calls are TRBV12-3 or TRBV12-4 and TRBJ2-1, with 7 positions matching TRBD1. The CDR3 spans 13 residues. The CDR3: CASSLTGYNEQSF. CDR3 DNA: TGTGCCAGCAGTTTGACAGGGTACAATGAGCAGTCCTTC.

This clonotype was detected many times. The rearrangement uses TRBV28 and TRBJ1-1; D gene ambiguous. V was pared by 2 bases and J by 11 bases, with 18 bases between. Germline V lookup: CDR1 MDHEN, CDR2 SYDVKM. There are 14 residues in the CDR3. In nucleotides, the CDR3 is TGTGCCAGCAGTTTACTCGGTTTAGGATTTGGGGCTTTCTTT. Translated: CASSLLGLGFGAFF.

Notes on this clonotype: The germline gene is not matched at one end of the junction; a read error may be the cause. V is TRBV9 and J is TRBJ2-1; 14 nucleotides line up with TRBD2. The CDR3 totals 20 residues. CDR1 is SGDLS and CDR2 is YYNGEE in the germline V gene. DNA for the CDR3: TGTGCCGGCAGCGTAGGTGTTGGGACTAGCGGGGGAAACTCCTACAACGAGCAGTTCTTC. Encoded protein: CAGSVGVGTSGGNSYNEQFF.

This clonotype showed up many times. The chain carries TRBV29-1 and TRBJ2-3; 7 positions match TRBD2. J lost 13 bases, V lost 6 bases, and 10 bases had no gene match. The CDR3 runs 11 residues. Germline CDR1 is SQVTM and CDR2 is ANQGSEA. The CDR3 loop is CSVGGGDGEYF. CDR3 in DNA: TGCAGCGTCGGTGGGGGGGACGGGGAGTATTTT.

Turning to this clonotype: Germline is not matched at one junction end, which may reflect a read error. The V call is TRBV5-4, the J call TRBJ2-5, with 10 nucleotides matching TRBD1. The germline gives CDR1 SGHNT, CDR2 YYREEE (reference sequence). CDR3 length: 18 amino acids. CDR3 residues: CASSPGDRGGGRLESQYF. The CDR3 DNA reads as TGCGCCAGCAGCCCCGGGGACAGGGGCGGGGGGCGATTAGAGTCCCAGTACTTC.

This clonotype was detected many times. The chain uses TRBV5-1 and TRBJ1-1, with no clear D. The CDR3 sequence is 12 residues long. Between the trimmed V and J ends, which lost 3 bases and 6 bases, there was a span of 9 bases. CDR1 SGHRS and CDR2 YFSETQ come from the germline V gene. CDR3 coding DNA: TGCGCCAGCAGCTCCGGTAGGGCTGAAGCTTTCTTT. It specifies CASSSGRAEAFF.

On this clonotype: This may arise from a read error, as a much more abundant clone is one base away. The CDR3 is CAGSEGLQGQPQHF. In DNA form, the CDR3 reads TGTGCCGGCAGTGAGGGACTGCAAGGTCAGCCCCAGCATTTT. This chain links TRBV2 with TRBJ1-5; D is perhaps TRBD1 (5 bases). Germline assignment: CDR1 SNHLY and CDR2 FYNNEI. The CDR3 loop spans 14 amino acids.

This clonotype was seen a handful of times. This chain joins TRBV20-1 and TRBJ2-5; D possibly corresponds to TRBD2 (5 bases). The germline V gene encodes CDR1 DFQATT and CDR2 SNEGSKA (reference sequence). Trimming removed 0 bases at V and 1 base at J, with 9 bases between. The CDR3 is made up of 14 amino acids. The CDR3 protein is CSARDQRIQETQYF. CDR3 DNA sequence: TGCAGTGCTAGAGATCAGCGGATCCAAGAGACCCAGTACTTC.

This clonotype was seen ten or more times. The chain combines TRBV20-1 with TRBJ2-7; possible D gene TRBD1, 6 bases. Trimming took 5 bases from V and 6 from J, leaving 14 bases between them. The germline V gene has CDR1 DFQATT and CDR2 SNEGSKA (reference sequence). The CDR3 length is 12 residues. DNA of the CDR3: TGCAGTGCTTTCGGACAGTCAGCCGAGCAGTACTTC. This encodes CSAFGQSAEQYF.

The rearrangement links TRBV9 to TRBJ2-2; D unresolved. This CDR3 spans 17 amino acids. Germline CDR1 is SGDLS and CDR2 is YYNGEE. Trimming removed 0 bases from V and 0 bases from J, with 12 bases in between. The CDR3 DNA follows: TGTGCCAGCAGCGTAGTAGGAGCACCCACGAACACCGGGGAGCTGTTTTTT. This codes for CASSVVGAPTNTGELFF.

This clonotype was counted only a few times. V gene TRBV11-2 combines with J gene TRBJ1-5; 8 bases are a match to TRBD1. Trimming took 4 bases from V and 2 from J; bases not matched to a gene: 7. CDR3 size: 16 residues. Per the germline V gene, CDR1 is SGHAT and CDR2 is FQNNGV. DNA of the CDR3: TGTGCCAGCAGCTCCGTAACAGGGGGTCGCAATCAGCCCCAGCATTTT. This gives the protein CASSSVTGGRNQPQHF.

The chain links TRBV9 to TRBJ2-5; a possible D gene is TRBD2 (7 bases). Per the germline V gene, CDR1 is SGDLS and CDR2 is YYNGEE. The V gene lost 1 base and the J gene lost 5 bases, with 18 bases spanning the gap. The CDR3 consists of 16 residues. CDR3 sequence: CASSVRGAPPLETQYF. The CDR3 DNA reads as TGTGCCAGCAGCGTACGGGGGGCCCCCCCGTTGGAGACCCAGTACTTC.

There are many counts of this clonotype. This rearrangement joins TRBV18 to TRBJ1-4; no definite D call. The CDR3 extends over 12 amino acids. V lost 3 bases to trimming and J lost 7 bases, with 6 bases between them. Germline CDR1 KGHSH, CDR2 LQKENI. CDR3 region: CASSPESEKLFF. CDR3 DNA sequence: TGTGCCAGCTCACCCGAAAGTGAAAAACTGTTTTTT.

V usage is TRBV19 and J usage is TRBJ2-3; 8 bases fit TRBD1. In germline, CDR1 is LNHDA, CDR2 SQIVND (reference sequence). V lost 6 bases, J lost 14 bases, and 19 bases stayed unmatched. This CDR3 spans 15 amino acids. The DNA for the CDR3 is TGTGCCAGTAGGAACAGGGGGTCGCCGGGAGATACACGGTATTTT. Translation: CASRNRGSPGDTRYF.

As regards this clonotype: This may come from a read error, since a much larger clone is one base off. The rearrangement joins TRBV6-1 to TRBJ2-7; perhaps TRBD2 as D (5 bases). Germline CDR1 is MNHNS and CDR2 is SASEGT. The V end lost 8 bases, the J end lost 3 bases, and 14 bases lay between the germline ends. The CDR3 has 13 amino acids. The CDR3 reads CASGPVAGYEQYF. CDR3 nucleotide sequence: TGTGCCAGCGGCCCTGTCGCGGGCTACGAGCAGTACTTC.

With regard to this clonotype: A read error is the likely source, as a far larger clone sits one nucleotide away. The V gene is TRBV30, the J gene TRBJ2-4; D possibly corresponds to TRBD1 (5 bases). The J call may be incorrect, as the DNA end agrees better with TRBJ2-7. CDR3 size: 13 residues. The germline CDR1 and CDR2 sequences are GTSNPN and SVGIG (reference sequence). The chain's CDR3 is CAWNRRGRDEQYF. The CDR3 DNA is TGTGCCTGGAACAGAAGGGGCCGAGACGAGCAGTACTTC.

This clonotype was counted many times. The V and J genes are TRBV5-1 and TRBJ2-1, with 8 bases fitting TRBD2. Germline V lookup: CDR1 SGHRS, CDR2 YFSETQ. The V and J ends lost 4 bases and 5 bases, in that order; junction bases with no gene match: 8. CDR3 size: 15 residues. Here the CDR3 DNA reads TGCGCCAGCAGCCCGGCACCGGGGGGGCACAATGAGCAGTTCTTC. It codes for CASSPAPGGHNEQFF. The full variable domain, its missing parts supplied by reference TRBV5-1 and TRBJ2-1, is KAGVTQTPRYLIKTRGQQVTLSCSPISGHRSVSWYQQTPGQGLQFLFEYFSETQRNKGNFPGRFSGRQFSNSRSEMNVSTLELGDSALYLCASSPAPGGHNEQFFGPGTRLTVL.

CDR3 nucleotides: TGTGCCAGCAGCTTGGGGGGGGACAGATATCAGCCCCAGCATTTT. Translating gives CASSLGGDRYQPQHF. The chain links TRBV11-2 to TRBJ1-5, with 7 bases that match TRBD1. CDR1 is SGHAT and CDR2 is FQNNGV in the germline V gene. V shed 3 bases and J 5 bases; nucleotides not matched to a gene: 7. The CDR3 is 15 amino acids. Full variable domain (rest looked up from reference TRBV11-2 and TRBJ1-5): EAGVAQSPRYKIIEKRQSVAFWCNPISGHATLYWYQQILGQGPKLLIQFQNNGVVDDSQLPKDRFSAERLKGVDSTLKIQPAKLEDSAVYLCASSLGGDRYQPQHFGDGTRLSIL.

Remarks on this clonotype: A much more abundant neighbour one base away suggests this may be a read error. This sequence joins TRBV24-1 and TRBJ2-5, with 8 nucleotides matching TRBD1. Germline-derived CDR1 and CDR2 are KGHDR and SFDVKD. This CDR3 has 17 amino acids. Trimming removed 5 bases from V and 4 bases from J; junction bases left unmatched: 14. The chain's CDR3 is CATSGFRATGDGETQYF. CDR3 coding DNA: TGTGCCACCAGTGGTTTTAGGGCGACAGGGGACGGAGAGACCCAGTACTTC.

A word on this clonotype: Because it lacks the conserved phenylalanine or tryptophan at the end, this CDR3 is likely a read error. This chain uses TRBV19 with TRBJ1-1; D gene unclear. The CDR3 is 15 amino acids. V shed 4 bases and J shed 11 bases, with 23 bases lying between them. Germline CDR1 LNHDA, CDR2 SQIVND (reference sequence). The CDR3 loop is CASSRARQDDGKAFL. The CDR3, as DNA: TGTGCCAGTAGTAGAGCTCGGCAGGACGACGGCAAGGCTTTCCTT.

This clonotype was recorded many times. The chain has TRBV29-1 and TRBJ2-6, with a possible D match to TRBD1 (6 bases). Trimming took 7 bases from V and 2 from J, leaving 9 bases between them. The V gene's germline CDR1 is SQVTM and CDR2 ANQGSEA. The CDR3 length is 13 residues. The CDR3 nucleotides read TGCAGCGCTACAGGGCCTGGGGCCAACGTCCTGACTTTC. The encoded protein is CSATGPGANVLTF. Combining the CDR3 with reference TRBV29-1 and TRBJ2-6 gives the whole variable domain SAVISQKPSRDICQRGTSLTIQCQVDSQVTMMFWYRQQPGQSLTLIATANQGSEATYESGFVIDKFPISRPNLTFSTLTVSNMSPEDSSIYLCSATGPGANVLTFGAGSRLTVL.

In this sample, this clonotype turned up a few times. The chain combines TRBV18 with TRBJ1-1; unclear D gene. Germline CDR1 is KGHSH and CDR2 is LQKENI. The ends were cut back, 0 bases at V and 2 bases at J, with 7 bases in the middle. The CDR3 covers 14 residues. The CDR3 is CASSPPTANTEAFF. CDR3 nucleotides: TGTGCCAGCTCACCACCCACTGCCAACACTGAAGCTTTCTTT.

This clonotype was recorded at least ten times. The chain recombines TRBV5-1 with TRBJ1-2, with D unresolved. The length of the CDR3 is 11 residues. Per the germline V gene, CDR1 is SGHRS and CDR2 is YFSETQ. Trimming removed 3 bases at V and 8 bases at J, with 8 bases between. CDR3 DNA sequence: TGCGCCAGCAGCTCAAAGAGCGGCTACACCTTC. The encoded protein is CASSSKSGYTF.

As to this clonotype: A clone one base away is much larger, so this may be a read error. The rearrangement uses TRBV5-1 and TRBJ2-1; 12 bases are shared with TRBD2. CDR1 is SGHRS, CDR2 YFSETQ, per germline. The CDR3 is made up of 15 amino acids. CDR3 in amino acids: CASSLVTSGGNVQFF. CDR3 coding DNA: TGCGCCAGCAGCTTGGTGACTAGCGGGGGCAATGTGCAGTTCTTC.

Note on this clonotype: One base away lies a much larger clone, so this may be a sequencing read error. The CDR3 ends on some other residue instead of the conserved phenylalanine or tryptophan, so this is likely a read error. The chain is built from TRBV20-1 and TRBJ2-7; 8 nucleotides align to TRBD2. This CDR3 has 14 residues. The germline CDR1 and CDR2 sequences are DFQATT and SNEGSKA (reference sequence). Trimming removed 7 bases from V and 5 bases from J; junction bases left unmatched: 13. This CDR3 is CSGRLSGGVHEQYL. The CDR3 DNA reads TGCAGTGGACGACTAAGCGGGGGAGTCCACGAGCAGTACCTC.

This clonotype was seen ten or more times. The chain joins TRBV19 to TRBJ1-2; D not certain. Germline lookup yields CDR1 LNHDA and CDR2 SQIVND (reference sequence). The CDR3 is 11 amino acids. V shed 3 bases and J shed 6 bases, with 5 bases lying between them. The CDR3: CASSIVNGYTF. The CDR3 nucleotides read TGTGCCAGTAGTATTGTGAATGGCTACACCTTC.

This clonotype was seen many times. The chain employs TRBV28 and TRBJ2-6; D is uncertain. V lost 3 bases and J lost 0, with 6 bases in between. The length of the CDR3 is 15 residues. The germline V gene encodes CDR1 MDHEN and CDR2 SYDVKM. In nucleotides, the CDR3 is TGTGCCAGCAGTTTTCGGAGCTCTGGGGCCAACGTCCTGACTTTC. Translating gives CASSFRSSGANVLTF.